The sequence of this T cell receptor (beta chain) was determined in a study of T cell responses to AZD1222 COVID-19 vaccine. Trimming removed 5 bases at V and 5 bases at J, with 15 bases between. Looked up from germline, CDR1 is MDHEN and CDR2 is SYDVKM. The CDR3 runs 14 residues. Only in-frame clones appear in the TCRdb table, and some are missing; sequencing was by immunoSEQ multiplex PCR. Of 150,000 to 200,000 clones in the sample, about 92% were seen once. Study-wide findings and caveats: Vaccine-related CD4 TCRs covered spike, predominating at 160-218 and 743-854. The sample set comprised mostly white British donors with more females, and clonal diversity was possibly underestimated.

Points on this clone: Its antigen is currently unknown.

The chain links TRBV28 to TRBJ2-5; no clear D. This receptor was identified in an adult in good health. The material was peripheral blood, obtained on day 0 of AZD1222 vaccination. The CDR3 spells CASSPPIPPETQYF. The DNA of the CDR3 is TGTGCCAGCAGTCCGCCCATTCCCCCGGAGACCCAGTACTTC.